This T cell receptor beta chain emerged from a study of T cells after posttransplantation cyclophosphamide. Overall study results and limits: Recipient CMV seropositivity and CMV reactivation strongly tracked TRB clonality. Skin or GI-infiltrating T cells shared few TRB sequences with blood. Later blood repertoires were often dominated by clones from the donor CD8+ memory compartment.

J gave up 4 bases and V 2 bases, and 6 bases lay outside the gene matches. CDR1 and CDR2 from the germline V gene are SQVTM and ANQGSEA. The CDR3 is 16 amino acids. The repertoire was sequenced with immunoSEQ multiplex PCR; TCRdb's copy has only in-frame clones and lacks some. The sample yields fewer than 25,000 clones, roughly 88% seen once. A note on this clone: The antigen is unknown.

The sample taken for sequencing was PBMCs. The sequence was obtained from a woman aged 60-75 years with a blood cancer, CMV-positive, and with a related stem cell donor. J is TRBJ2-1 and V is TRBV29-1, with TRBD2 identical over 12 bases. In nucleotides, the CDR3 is TGCAGCGTTGAATGGACTAGCGGGGCGGGGTACAATGAGCAGTTCTTC. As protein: CSVEWTSGAGYNEQFF.